This T cell receptor beta chain was sequenced in a study of blood T cell repertoires in COVID-19. The wider study: Material from acute and convalescent COVID-19 was sourced from the United States, Italy and Spain. Sources were T cells, B-cell-depleted T cells, or PBMCs; the material itself was cDNA or gDNA.

Per the original data handling: Reference gene primers were amplified, and this amplification served to estimate nucleated cell counts. Sequenced by immunoSEQ multiplex PCR; TCRdb stores in-frame clones only, minus some. V and J calls and clone size come straight from that table; D and trimming were deduced from the DNA. The data show under 200,000 clones, more than 65% seen once. Clinical history as reported by participants underpinned cohort assignment. Per germline, CDR1 LGHNT and CDR2 FRNRAP. This CDR3 spans 15 amino acids. Unmatched junction bases numbered 10, after V lost 5 bases and J lost 7 bases.

The clonotype comes from a woman between 35 and 50 years old with acute COVID-19. The sequencing sample was made of PBMCs or T cells enriched from blood (not recorded which). The chain employs TRBV12-5 and TRBJ1-1; 10 bases match TRBD1. CDR3 coding DNA: TGTGCTAGTGGTCCACCGACAGGGGGCAAATATGAAGCTTTCTTT. Translation: CASGPPTGGKYEAFF.